This T cell receptor (beta chain) is from a study of blood T cell repertoires in COVID-19. Overall study: The origin of the acute and convalescent COVID-19 samples was the United States, Italy and Spain.

The repertoire was sequenced with immunoSEQ multiplex PCR; TCRdb's copy has only in-frame clones and lacks some. This sample has about 330,000 clones, with roughly 90% found just once. Germline-derived CDR1 and CDR2 are MNHEY and SVGEGT. The ends were cut back, 5 bases at V and 7 bases at J, with 15 bases in the middle. This CDR3 spans 14 amino acids. The sequencing input was peripheral blood. The source of this sequence is a man under 40 with COVID-19, enrolled during active disease. The rearrangement links TRBV6-2 or TRBV6-3 to TRBJ1-5; maybe TRBD1 (6 bases). Here the CDR3 DNA reads TGTGCCAGCAGTCCCCTAGTCCAGGGGCAGCCCCAGCATTTT. This translates into CASSPLVQGQPQHF.